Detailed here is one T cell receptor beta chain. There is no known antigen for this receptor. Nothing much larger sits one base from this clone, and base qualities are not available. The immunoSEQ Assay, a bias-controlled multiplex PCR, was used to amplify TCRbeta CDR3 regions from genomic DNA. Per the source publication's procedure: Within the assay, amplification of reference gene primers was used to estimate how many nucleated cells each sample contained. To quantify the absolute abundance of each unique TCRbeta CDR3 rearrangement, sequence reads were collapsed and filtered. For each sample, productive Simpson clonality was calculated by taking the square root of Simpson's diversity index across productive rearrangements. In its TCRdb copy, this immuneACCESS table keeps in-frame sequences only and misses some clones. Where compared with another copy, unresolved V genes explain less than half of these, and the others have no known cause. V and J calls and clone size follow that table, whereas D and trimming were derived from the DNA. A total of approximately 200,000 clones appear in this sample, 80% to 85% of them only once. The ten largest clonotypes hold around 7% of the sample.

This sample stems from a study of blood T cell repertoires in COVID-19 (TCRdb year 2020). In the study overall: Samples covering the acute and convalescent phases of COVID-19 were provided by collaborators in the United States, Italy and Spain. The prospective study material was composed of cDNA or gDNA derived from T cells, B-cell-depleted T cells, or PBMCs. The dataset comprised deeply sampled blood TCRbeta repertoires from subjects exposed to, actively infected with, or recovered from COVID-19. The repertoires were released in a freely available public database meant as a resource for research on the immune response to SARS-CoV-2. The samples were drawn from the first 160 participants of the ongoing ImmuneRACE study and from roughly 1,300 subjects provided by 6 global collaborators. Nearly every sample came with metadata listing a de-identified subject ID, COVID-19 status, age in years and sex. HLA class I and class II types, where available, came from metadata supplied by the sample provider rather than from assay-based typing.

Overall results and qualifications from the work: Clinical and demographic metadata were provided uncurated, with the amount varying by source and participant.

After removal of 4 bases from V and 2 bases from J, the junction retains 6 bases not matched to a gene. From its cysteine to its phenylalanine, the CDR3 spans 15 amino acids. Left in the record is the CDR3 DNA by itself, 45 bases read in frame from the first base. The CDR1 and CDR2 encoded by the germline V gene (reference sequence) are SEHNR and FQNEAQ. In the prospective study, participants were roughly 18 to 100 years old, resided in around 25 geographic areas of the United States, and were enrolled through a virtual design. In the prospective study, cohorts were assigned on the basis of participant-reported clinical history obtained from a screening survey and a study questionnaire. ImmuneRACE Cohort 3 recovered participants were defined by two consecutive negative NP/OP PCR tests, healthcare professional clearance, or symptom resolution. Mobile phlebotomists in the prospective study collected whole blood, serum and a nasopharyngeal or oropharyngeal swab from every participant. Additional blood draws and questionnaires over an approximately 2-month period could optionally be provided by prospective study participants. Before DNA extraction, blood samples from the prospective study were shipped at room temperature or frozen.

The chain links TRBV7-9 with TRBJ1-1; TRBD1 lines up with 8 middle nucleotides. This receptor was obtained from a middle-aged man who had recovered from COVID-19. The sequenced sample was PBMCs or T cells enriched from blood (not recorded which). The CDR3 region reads CASSWGTGANTEAFF. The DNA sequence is TGTGCCAGCAGCTGGGGGACAGGTGCAAACACTGAAGCTTTCTTT.